This record looks at one TCR beta chain sequence and its context. Data came from immunoSEQ multiplex PCR; TCRdb stores just in-frame clones and leaves some out. The table includes some 190,000 clones, 70% to 90% detected once. The entry originates in a study of blood T cell repertoires in COVID-19. The wider study: Whether acute or convalescent, the COVID-19 samples came from the United States, Italy and Spain.

The CDR3 length is 14 residues. In germline, CDR1 is SGHTS, CDR2 YDEGEE. V gave up 3 bases and J gave up 4 bases; unmatched junction bases: 4. The chain joins TRBV5-8 to TRBJ1-3; 7 positions agree with TRBD1. The clonotype was recovered from a woman aged 40 to 50 who had recovered from COVID-19. Sequences were obtained from peripheral blood. The CDR3 DNA reads TGTGCCAGCAGCTCACAGGGGTTCGGAAACACCATATATTTT. Protein sequence: CASSSQGFGNTIYF.